One and the same sample provided the 22 T cell receptor beta chains below, sequenced in a study of tumor T cells in aggressive B-cell lymphoma. Clones were read by immunoSEQ multiplex PCR, and TCRdb kept only the in-frame ones, dropping some. This table has about 7,900 clones, over 75% appearing once. Specimen: tumor tissue. The receptors originated from an adult with diffuse large B cell lymphoma.

The chain's CDR3 is CASSLVGQGAEPQHF. CDR3 in DNA: TGCGCCAGCAGCTTGGTCGGACAGGGGGCTGAGCCCCAGCATTTT. The genes are TRBV5-1 and TRBJ1-5; TRBD1 aligns across 11 bases. Germline V gene data show CDR1 as SGHRS and CDR2 as YFSETQ. V shed 0 bases, J shed 8 bases, and the junction held 4 bases outside the gene matches. The CDR3 is 15 residues long.

This clone was detected a few times. The rearrangement uses TRBV9 and TRBJ1-4; no firm D call. The V and J ends lost 0 bases and 7 bases respectively, with 13 bases between them. The CDR3 has 15 residues. In germline, CDR1 is SGDLS, CDR2 YYNGEE. The CDR3 loop is CASSVAGLPREKLFF. The CDR3 DNA reads TGTGCCAGCAGCGTAGCTGGCCTGCCTCGTGAAAAACTGTTTTTT.

The rearrangement joins TRBV10-3 to TRBJ2-5, with D possibly TRBD2 on 5 matching bases. The CDR3 sequence is 13 residues long. Germline CDR1 and CDR2: ENHRY and SYGVKD. Trimming removed 4 bases from V and 2 bases from J, with 8 bases in between. In DNA, the CDR3 is TGTGCCATCAGTGGCGGGTCTCAAGAGACCCAGTACTTC. Translation gives CAISGGSQETQYF.

CDR3 in amino acids: CASSQVLAGEETQYF. The CDR3 DNA reads TGCGCCAGCAGCCAAGTGCTAGCGGGAGAAGAGACCCAGTACTTC. The chain joins TRBV4-3 to TRBJ2-5; 10 bases align to TRBD2. The germline V gene has CDR1 LGHNA and CDR2 YSLEER. V lost 1 base and J lost 3; bases outside the gene matches: 2. The CDR3 spans 15 residues.

The rearrangement joins TRBV9 to TRBJ2-5; D gene ambiguous. Germline values: CDR1 SGDLS, CDR2 YYNGEE. The CDR3 spans 13 residues. The V end lost 2 bases, the J end lost 4 bases, and 9 bases lay between the germline ends. The CDR3 is CASSVQSRETQYF. The CDR3 region has the DNA TGTGCCAGCAGCGTCCAGTCTCGAGAGACCCAGTACTTC.

This clone was recorded a few times. This chain uses TRBV10-3 with TRBJ1-3, with D perhaps matching TRBD1 (6 bases). This CDR3 is 17 amino acids long. The V gene's germline CDR1 is ENHRY and CDR2 SYGVKD. The ends were cut back, 6 bases at V and 0 bases at J, with 18 bases in the middle. CDR3 sequence (DNA): TGTGCCATCAGCAACCTCGGGGGGCGGTACTCTGGAAACACCATATATTTT. Translated: CAISNLGGRYSGNTIYF.

The chain carries TRBV27 and TRBJ1-2, with D unresolved. The CDR3 extends over 13 amino acids. Germline CDR1 MNHEY, CDR2 SMNVEV (reference sequence). V lost 5 bases and J 5 bases, leaving 12 bases between the germline ends. CDR3 sequence: CASSLRRTYGYTF. As DNA, the CDR3 is TGTGCCAGCAGTCTTCGACGGACTTATGGCTACACCTTC.

The chain is built from TRBV6-1 and TRBJ2-3; D is possibly TRBD1 (5 bases). Trimming left V 6 bases short and J 2 bases short, with 12 bases between. The CDR3 sequence is 14 residues long. Germline loops: CDR1 MNHNS, CDR2 SASEGT. For the CDR3, the DNA is TGTGCCAGCAGGGGCAGGGCCACCACAGATACGCAGTATTTT. Translation: CASRGRATTDTQYF.

About this clone: The junction and the germline gene differ at one end; a read error may be behind it. The rearrangement joins TRBV12-5 to TRBJ2-1; possibly TRBD2 for D (7 bases). CDR1 LGHNT and CDR2 FRNRAP come from the germline V gene. This CDR3 spans 14 amino acids. DNA for the CDR3: TGTGCTAGTGGTTTGTCTCTAGCGGTGAAAGGGGGTGTCTTC. This gives the protein CASGLSLAVKGGVF.

The genes are TRBV30 and TRBJ1-3; D remains unclear. This CDR3 contains 12 residues. CDR1 and CDR2 from the germline V gene are GTSNPN and SVGIG (reference sequence). V was pared by 2 bases and J by 3 bases, with 5 bases between. CDR3 amino acids: CAWSIIGNTIYF. As DNA, the CDR3 is TGTGCCTGGAGTATAATTGGAAACACCATATATTTT. The full variable domain, with the rest looked up from reference TRBV30 and TRBJ1-3, is SQTIHQWPATLVQPVGSPLSLECTVEGTSNPNLYWYRQAAGRGLQLLFYSVGIGQISSEVPQNLSASRPQDRQFILSSKKLLLSDSGFYLCAWSIIGNTIYFGEGSWLTVV.

In DNA form, the CDR3 reads TGTGCCAGCAGTCCCTACACGTCAACTAGGGAGCTGTTTTTT. It translates to CASSPYTSTRELFF. This chain uses TRBV28 with TRBJ2-2; D is undetermined. Germline-derived CDR1 and CDR2 are MDHEN and SYDVKM. V was trimmed by 5 bases and J by 9 bases, leaving 16 bases between them. The CDR3 is made up of 14 amino acids.

This chain joins TRBV15 and TRBJ2-7; D uncertain. This CDR3 region has 15 residues. V was cut by 1 base and J by 0 bases, with 10 bases left in between. From germline, CDR1 is LNHNV and CDR2 YYDKDF (reference sequence). The CDR3 DNA is TGTGCCACCAGCAGAGGGGCACCACCCTCCTACGAGCAGTACTTC. It translates to CATSRGAPPSYEQYF.

V is TRBV9 and J is TRBJ1-6; D remains unclear. Trimming removed 0 bases from V and 0 bases from J, with 10 bases in between. Germline values: CDR1 SGDLS, CDR2 YYNGEE. This CDR3 region has 17 residues. This chain's CDR3 is CASSVADGSSYNSPLHF. The CDR3 region has the DNA TGTGCCAGCAGCGTAGCGGACGGGAGCTCCTATAATTCACCCCTCCACTTT.

The rearrangement links TRBV6-4 to TRBJ1-2, with 11 bases identical to TRBD1. V lost 8 bases, J lost 8 bases, and 10 bases stayed unmatched. Germline CDR1 reads MRHNA; CDR2 reads SNTAGT. The CDR3 is 14 residues long. The CDR3 DNA reads as TGTGCCAGCTACGCCCGGGACAGGGGGGACGGCTACACCTTC. Protein: CASYARDRGDGYTF.

CDR3 sequence (DNA): TGTGCCAGCTCACCAGCAGGTGTGAACACTGAAGCTTTCTTT. It codes for CASSPAGVNTEAFF. This chain connects TRBV18 to TRBJ1-1; no reliable D call. The CDR3 length is 14 residues. From germline, CDR1 is KGHSH and CDR2 LQKENI. The ends were cut back, 2 bases at V and 0 bases at J, with 7 bases in the middle.

This clone has just a few counts. V gene TRBV27 combines with J gene TRBJ2-2, with TRBD2 as a possible D gene (5 bases). The CDR3 has 15 residues. The V end was cut by 3 bases, the J end by 0 bases, with 8 bases between. Germline-derived CDR1 and CDR2 are MNHEY and SMNVEV (reference sequence). DNA for the CDR3: TGTGCCAGCAGTTTCTCCGGGGCGAACACCGGGGAGCTGTTTTTT. Protein product: CASSFSGANTGELFF.

The chain carries TRBV19 and TRBJ2-3; 8 bases fit TRBD2. V dropped 9 bases and J dropped 1; count of bases not matched to a gene: 6. There are 14 residues in the CDR3. Germline-derived CDR1 and CDR2 are LNHDA and SQIVND (reference sequence). The CDR3 DNA sequence: TGTGCCAGCCAGCGGGAGTGGGGCACAGATACGCAGTATTTT. Translation: CASQREWGTDTQYF.

The chain is built from TRBV19 and TRBJ1-4, with TRBD1 as a possible D gene (6 bases). The CDR3 is made up of 14 amino acids. V lost 6 bases and J lost 8, with 16 bases in between. The germline CDR1 and CDR2 sequences are LNHDA and SQIVND (reference sequence). CDR3: CASSRDTVEEKLFF. CDR3 in DNA: TGTGCCAGTAGCCGGGACACGGTGGAAGAAAAACTGTTTTTT.

The chain uses TRBV30 and TRBJ2-5; weak D call: TRBD2 (5 bases). Trimming removed 5 bases at V and 1 base at J, with 11 bases between. Germline CDR1 is GTSNPN and CDR2 is SVGIG (reference sequence). The CDR3 is made up of 13 amino acids. The DNA for the CDR3 is TGTGCCTGGTCCCTCGGAGGCCAAGAGACCCAGTACTTC. As protein: CAWSLGGQETQYF.

The chain couples TRBV15 to TRBJ1-5; the D is unclear. Germline V gene sequence: CDR1 LNHNV, CDR2 YYDKDF (reference sequence). There are 15 residues in the CDR3. Trimming took 5 bases from V and 1 from J, leaving 12 bases between them. CDR3 loop: CATSPSDTSNQPQHF. The CDR3 DNA reads TGTGCCACCAGCCCCTCTGACACAAGCAATCAGCCCCAGCATTTT.

The rearrangement joins TRBV7-3 to TRBJ2-2, with 9 bases aligning to TRBD2. The CDR3 runs 16 residues. CDR1 and CDR2 (germline): SGHTA, FQGTGA. V trimming: 1 base; J trimming: 3 bases; junction bases outside the gene matches: 3. The CDR3 reads CASSLRAGGDTGELFF. CDR3 coding DNA: TGTGCCAGCAGCTTAAGAGCGGGAGGAGACACCGGGGAGCTGTTTTTT.

This chain links TRBV4-2 with TRBJ2-5; no reliable D call. Per germline, CDR1 LGHNA and CDR2 YNFKEQ. Deletions cut 2 bases from V and 2 bases from J, with 12 bases between. The CDR3 has 15 residues. CDR3 bases: TGTGCCAGCAGCCAATCCCCTCAGATTCAAGAGACCCAGTACTTC. Encoded protein: CASSQSPQIQETQYF.